The rows below give T cell receptor beta chains drawn from one sample of a study of OX40 agonist ivuxolimab in advanced cancers. Sequenced by immunoSEQ multiplex PCR; TCRdb stores in-frame clones only, minus some. The data contain some 86,000 clones, around 84% of them singletons. Sequenced here: CD4+ or CD8+ T cells sorted from blood, sampled in a trial of the OX40 agonist ivuxolimab. These receptors were obtained from an adult with an advanced solid tumor such as melanoma, head and neck, liver or kidney cancer. Both conserved end residues are part of each CDR3. Fields, in order: J gene, clone size, D gene, V gene, CDR3 protein, CDR3 DNA. The D gene is left open where the match is weak. Clone sizes are given selectively: once, few, many, or a class where the clone is expanded.

j_call: TRBJ1-5; clone_size: NA; d_call: TRBD1; v_call: TRBV30; cdr3_aa: CAWAGGGSNQPQHF; cdr3_nt: TGTGCCTGGGCAGGGGGCGGAAGCAATCAGCCCCAGCATTTT
j_call: TRBJ2-7; clone_size: few; d_call: NA; v_call: TRBV6-5; cdr3_aa: CASSIGQAAYEQYF; cdr3_nt: TGTGCCAGCAGTATTGGGCAAGCGGCGTACGAGCAGTACTTC
j_call: TRBJ2-2; clone_size: NA; d_call: NA; v_call: TRBV25-1; cdr3_aa: CASSESGWHGGELFF; cdr3_nt: TGTGCCAGCAGTGAATCCGGGTGGCATGGCGGGGAGCTGTTTTTT
j_call: TRBJ2-7; clone_size: NA; d_call: NA; v_call: TRBV6-5; cdr3_aa: CASSLTGKEQYF; cdr3_nt: TGTGCCAGCAGTTTAACAGGGAAGGAGCAGTACTTC
j_call: TRBJ1-6; clone_size: NA; d_call: TRBD1; v_call: TRBV6-4; cdr3_aa: CASRQGEVSPLHF; cdr3_nt: TGTGCCAGTCGACAGGGAGAGGTTTCACCCCTCCACTTT
j_call: TRBJ1-1; clone_size: NA; d_call: NA; v_call: TRBV4-3; cdr3_aa: CASSRKTGTEAFF; cdr3_nt: TGCGCCAGCAGCCGAAAGACAGGCACTGAAGCTTTCTTT
j_call: TRBJ2-6; clone_size: NA; d_call: TRBD1; v_call: TRBV9; cdr3_aa: CASSATGTGISGANVLTF; cdr3_nt: TGTGCCAGCAGCGCAACCGGGACAGGCATCTCTGGGGCCAACGTCCTGACTTTC
j_call: TRBJ2-1; clone_size: NA; d_call: NA; v_call: TRBV7-6; cdr3_aa: CASSLRGGANEQFF; cdr3_nt: TGTGCCAGCAGCTTACGCGGAGGGGCGAATGAGCAGTTCTTC
j_call: TRBJ1-6; clone_size: NA; d_call: NA; v_call: TRBV7-9; cdr3_aa: CASSFEGNNSPLHF; cdr3_nt: TGTGCCAGCAGCTTCGAGGGGAATAATTCACCCCTCCACTTT
j_call: TRBJ2-5; clone_size: NA; d_call: TRBD2; v_call: TRBV11-3; cdr3_aa: CASSTRLAAETQYF; cdr3_nt: TGTGCCAGCAGCACCCGACTAGCAGCAGAGACCCAGTACTTC
j_call: TRBJ2-3; clone_size: NA; d_call: NA; v_call: TRBV7-9; cdr3_aa: CASSQPPNSYITDTQYF; cdr3_nt: TGTGCCAGCAGCCAACCCCCTAACAGCTACATCACAGATACGCAGTATTTT
j_call: TRBJ2-1; clone_size: NA; d_call: TRBD2; v_call: TRBV15; cdr3_aa: CATSRGNSGGADEQFF; cdr3_nt: TGTGCCACCAGCAGAGGAAATAGCGGGGGGGCAGATGAGCAGTTCTTC
j_call: TRBJ2-2; clone_size: NA; d_call: TRBD2; v_call: TRBV29-1; cdr3_aa: CSVVLGSGRNTGELFF; cdr3_nt: TGCAGCGTTGTGTTGGGTAGCGGGAGAAACACCGGGGAGCTGTTTTTT